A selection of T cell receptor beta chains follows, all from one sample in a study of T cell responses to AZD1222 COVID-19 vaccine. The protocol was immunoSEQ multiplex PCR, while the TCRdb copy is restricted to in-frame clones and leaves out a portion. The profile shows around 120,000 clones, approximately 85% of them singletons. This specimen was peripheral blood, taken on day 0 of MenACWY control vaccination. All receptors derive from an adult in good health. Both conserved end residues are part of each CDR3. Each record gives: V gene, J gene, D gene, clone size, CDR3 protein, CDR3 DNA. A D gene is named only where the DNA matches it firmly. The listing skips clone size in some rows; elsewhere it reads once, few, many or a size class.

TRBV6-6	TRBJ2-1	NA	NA	CASSPQREQFF	TGTGCCAGCAGTCCCCAGCGGGAGCAGTTCTTC
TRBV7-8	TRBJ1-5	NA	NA	CASSLEGGYGGNQPQHF	TGTGCCAGCAGCTTAGAGGGCGGATACGGAGGCAATCAGCCCCAGCATTTT
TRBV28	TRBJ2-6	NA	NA	CASSLLTLRGANVLTF	TGTGCCAGCAGTTTGCTGACGTTACGGGGGGCCAACGTCCTGACTTTC
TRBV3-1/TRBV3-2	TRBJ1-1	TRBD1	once	CASSQVGGRGVLVNTEAFF	TGTGCCAGCAGCCAAGTGGGGGGCAGGGGGGTCCTGGTGAACACTGAAGCTTTCTTT
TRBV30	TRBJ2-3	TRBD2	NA	CAWSPSGMSTLAFGTQYF	TGTGCCTGGAGTCCTAGCGGGATGAGTACATTAGCCTTCGGTACGCAGTATTTT
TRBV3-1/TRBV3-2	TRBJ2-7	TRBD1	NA	CASSITTTGGRDEQYF	TGTGCCAGCAGTATAACGACAACAGGGGGAAGGGACGAGCAGTACTTC
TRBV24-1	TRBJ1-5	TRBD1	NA	CATSDGTGGFQPQHF	TGTGCCACCAGTGATGGGACAGGGGGCTTTCAGCCCCAGCATTTT
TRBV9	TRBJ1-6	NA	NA	CASSVSESPLHF	TGTGCCAGCAGCGTAAGCGAGTCACCCCTCCACTTT
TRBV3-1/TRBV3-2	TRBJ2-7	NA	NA	CASSQYGTYEQYF	TGTGCCAGCAGCCAATACGGAACCTACGAGCAGTACTTC
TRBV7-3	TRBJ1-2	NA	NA	CASSPRTSLTYGYTF	TGTGCCAGCAGCCCACGGACAAGCCTTACCTATGGCTACACCTTC
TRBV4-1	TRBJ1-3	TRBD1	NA	CASSQETGANGNTIYF	TGCGCCAGCAGCCAAGAGACAGGGGCGAACGGAAACACCATATATTTT
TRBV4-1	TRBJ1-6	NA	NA	CASSPNRERPLHF	TGCGCCAGCAGCCCCAACAGGGAACGACCCCTCCACTTT
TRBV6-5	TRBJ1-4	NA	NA	CASSYSGLANEKLFF	TGTGCCAGCAGTTACTCGGGGTTGGCTAATGAAAAACTGTTTTTT
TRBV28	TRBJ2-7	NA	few	CASSLYGDEQYF	TGTGCCAGCAGTTTATATGGGGACGAGCAGTACTTC
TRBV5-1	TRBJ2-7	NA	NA	CASSSDLTGSAIYEQYF	TGCGCCAGCAGCTCCGATCTGACAGGATCCGCGATTTACGAGCAGTACTTC